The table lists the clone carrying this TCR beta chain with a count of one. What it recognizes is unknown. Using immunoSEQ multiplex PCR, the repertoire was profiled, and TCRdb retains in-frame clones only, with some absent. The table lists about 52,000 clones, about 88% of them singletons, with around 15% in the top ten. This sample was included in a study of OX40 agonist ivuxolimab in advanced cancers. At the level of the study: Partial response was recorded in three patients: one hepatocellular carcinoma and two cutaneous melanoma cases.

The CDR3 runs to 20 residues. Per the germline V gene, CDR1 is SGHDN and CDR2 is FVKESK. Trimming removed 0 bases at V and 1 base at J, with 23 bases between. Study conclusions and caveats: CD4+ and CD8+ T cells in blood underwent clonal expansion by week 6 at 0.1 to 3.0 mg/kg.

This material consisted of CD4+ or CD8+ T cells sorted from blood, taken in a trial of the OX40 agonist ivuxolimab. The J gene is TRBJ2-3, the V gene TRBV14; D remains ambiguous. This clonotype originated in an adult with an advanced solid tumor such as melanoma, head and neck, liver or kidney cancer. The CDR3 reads CASSQDITEGYYLGTDTQYF. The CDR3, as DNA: TGTGCCAGCAGCCAAGATATAACAGAAGGATATTACCTCGGCACAGATACGCAGTATTTT.